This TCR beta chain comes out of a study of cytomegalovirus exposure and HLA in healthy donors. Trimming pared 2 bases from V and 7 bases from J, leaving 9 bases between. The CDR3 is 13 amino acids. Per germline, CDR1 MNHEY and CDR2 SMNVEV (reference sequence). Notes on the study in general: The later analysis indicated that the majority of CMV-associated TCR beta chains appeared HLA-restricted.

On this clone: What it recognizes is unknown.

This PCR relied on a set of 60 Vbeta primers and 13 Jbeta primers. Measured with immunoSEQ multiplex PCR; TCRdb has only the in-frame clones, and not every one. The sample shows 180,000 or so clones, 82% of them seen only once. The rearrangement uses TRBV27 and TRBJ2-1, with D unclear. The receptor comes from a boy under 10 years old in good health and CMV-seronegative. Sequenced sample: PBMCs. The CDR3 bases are TGTGCCAGCAGTTTACCCTCTAGGAATGAGCAGTTCTTC. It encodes CASSLPSRNEQFF.